Listed below are T cell receptor beta chains from one sample, sequenced in a study of lymphopenia after photon versus proton radiotherapy. Clones were sequenced by immunoSEQ multiplex PCR, and TCRdb holds only the in-frame ones, with some missing. The sample has approximately 71,000 clones, approximately 91% seen once. Material: peripheral blood, obtained from a patient treated with photon-based radiotherapy. The receptors come from a woman aged 65 to 85 with pancreatic cancer. CDR3s include the opening cysteine and the closing phenylalanine or tryptophan. Fields, in order: V gene, CDR3 protein.

V: TRBV6-6
CDR3: CASSSVSREQYF

V: TRBV5-1
CDR3: CASSLAGSNTGELFF

V: TRBV19
CDR3: CASSIGPSYEQYF

V: TRBV5-4
CDR3: CASSRDRESTDTQYF

V: TRBV15
CDR3: CATSKGAEVGQETQYF

V: TRBV21-1
CDR3: CASSTHETDTQYF

V: TRBV9
CDR3: CASSVAPRGETQYF

V: TRBV7-9
CDR3: CASSQQGLSYEQYF

V: TRBV28
CDR3: CASTSGQGTYEQYF

V: TRBV2
CDR3: CASREGDETQYF

V: TRBV5-1
CDR3: CASSLGTSARQGGELFF

V: TRBV30
CDR3: CAWSAGYEQYF

V: TRBV19
CDR3: CASSISRGSGRTDTQYF

V: TRBV5-1
CDR3: CASSLAGSHEQFF

V: TRBV18
CDR3: CASSPPGQDLETQYF

V: TRBV7-9
CDR3: CASSGERGKNEQFF

V: TRBV9
CDR3: CASSVADQRSSYNEQFF

V: TRBV5-8
CDR3: CASSFGGRNYGYTF

V: TRBV5-1
CDR3: CASSLGGTGDTQYF

V: TRBV5-1
CDR3: CASSLAPTAGSDTQYF

V: TRBV7-3
CDR3: CASSLKGSGRLGYNEQFF

V: TRBV4-3
CDR3: CARFLLRGGSNQPQHF

V: TRBV5-8
CDR3: CASTLEGTGYNEQFF

V: TRBV7-6
CDR3: CASSSGRGIQGFVEAFF

V: TRBV6-5
CDR3: CASRPPRGGHAGYTF

V: TRBV15
CDR3: CATSRETLGPWEQFF

V: TRBV19
CDR3: CASSTAGQGARTEAFF

V: TRBV4-3
CDR3: CASSQESRRGYNEQFF

V: TRBV2
CDR3: CASSEMRGSGSNQPQHF

V: TRBV5-1
CDR3: CASSQGQGAGHTQYF

V: TRBV5-4
CDR3: CASSSELAGVSVGTDTQYF

V: TRBV28
CDR3: CASSSQRQVPPQHF

V: TRBV29-1
CDR3: CSGTTGEKLFF

V: TRBV7-8
CDR3: CASSLGRNNEQFF

V: TRBV5-8
CDR3: CASTLLNQPQHF

V: TRBV4-3
CDR3: CASSHPSWGGAYEQYF

V: TRBV29-1
CDR3: CSVDRAERHEAFF

V: TRBV18
CDR3: CASSPRDTAYEQYF

V: TRBV19
CDR3: CASSFSTAILAGYTF

V: TRBV4-3
CDR3: CASSPFLPVYNEQFF

V: TRBV28
CDR3: CASSPLAATGELFF

V: TRBV4-3
CDR3: CASSQQPLTGGTDTQYF

V: TRBV5-1
CDR3: CASSLAPDNSYGYTF

V: TRBV7-9
CDR3: CASSSSSVGTSEQYF

V: TRBV9
CDR3: CASSAGLAAYNEQFF

V: TRBV29-1
CDR3: CSVLTANYEQYF

V: TRBV18
CDR3: CASSPGRNTDTQYF

V: TRBV6-1
CDR3: CASSVWTSAETQYF

V: TRBV5-5
CDR3: CASSWDRGGLDTQYF

V: TRBV7-3
CDR3: CASSLGAGGGTDTQYF

V: TRBV2
CDR3: CASSETLYEQYF

V: TRBV11-2
CDR3: CASSLERNQPQHF

V: TRBV5-1
CDR3: CASSLEEGKLGETYNEQFF